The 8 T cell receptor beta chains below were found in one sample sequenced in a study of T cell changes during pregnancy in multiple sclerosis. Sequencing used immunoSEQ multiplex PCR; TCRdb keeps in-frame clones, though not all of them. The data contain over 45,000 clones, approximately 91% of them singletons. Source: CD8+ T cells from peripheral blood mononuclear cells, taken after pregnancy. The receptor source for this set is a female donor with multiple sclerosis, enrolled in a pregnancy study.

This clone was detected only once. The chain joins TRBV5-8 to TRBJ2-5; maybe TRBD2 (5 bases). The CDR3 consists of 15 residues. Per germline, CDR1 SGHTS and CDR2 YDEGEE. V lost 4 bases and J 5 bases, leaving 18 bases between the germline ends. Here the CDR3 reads CASSPERSWRETQYF. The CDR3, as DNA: TGTGCCAGCAGCCCGGAGCGGTCATGGCGGGAGACCCAGTACTTC.

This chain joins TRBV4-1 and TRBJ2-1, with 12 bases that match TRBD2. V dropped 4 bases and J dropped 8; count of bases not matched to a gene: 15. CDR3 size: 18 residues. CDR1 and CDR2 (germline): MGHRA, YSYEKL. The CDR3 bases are TGCGCCAGCAGCCCTACCCTAGCGGGAGGGGACTACGTAGATGAGCAGTTCTTC. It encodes CASSPTLAGGDYVDEQFF.

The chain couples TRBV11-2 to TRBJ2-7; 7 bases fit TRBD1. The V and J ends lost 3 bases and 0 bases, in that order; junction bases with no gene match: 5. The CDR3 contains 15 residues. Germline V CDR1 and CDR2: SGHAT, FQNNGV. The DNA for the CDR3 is TGTGCCAGCAGCTTGGAGACAGGGACCTCCTACGAGCAGTACTTC. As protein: CASSLETGTSYEQYF. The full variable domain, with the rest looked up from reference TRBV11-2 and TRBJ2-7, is EAGVAQSPRYKIIEKRQSVAFWCNPISGHATLYWYQQILGQGPKLLIQFQNNGVVDDSQLPKDRFSAERLKGVDSTLKIQPAKLEDSAVYLCASSLETGTSYEQYFGPGTRLTVT.

The CDR3 loop reads CASSAGTSGYNEQFF. CDR3 in DNA: TGCGCCAGCAGCGCCGGGACTAGCGGCTACAATGAGCAGTTCTTC. The chain uses TRBV5-1 and TRBJ2-1; 11 positions match TRBD2. Losses at the gene ends were 4 bases for V and 3 bases for J; bases not matched to a gene: 3. Per the germline V gene, CDR1 is SGHRS and CDR2 is YFSETQ. The CDR3 loop spans 15 amino acids. Supplemented by reference TRBV5-1 and TRBJ2-1, the full variable domain reads KAGVTQTPRYLIKTRGQQVTLSCSPISGHRSVSWYQQTPGQGLQFLFEYFSETQRNKGNFPGRFSGRQFSNSRSEMNVSTLELGDSALYLCASSAGTSGYNEQFFGPGTRLTVL.

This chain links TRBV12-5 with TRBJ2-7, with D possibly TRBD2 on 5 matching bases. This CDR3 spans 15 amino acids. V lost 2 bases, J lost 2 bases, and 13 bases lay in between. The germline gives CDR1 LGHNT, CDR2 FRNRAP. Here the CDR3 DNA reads TGTGCTAGTGGTTTGCGGACGGGGTTTACCTACGAGCAGTACTTC. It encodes CASGLRTGFTYEQYF. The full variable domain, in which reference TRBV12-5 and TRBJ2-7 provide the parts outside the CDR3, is DARVTQTPRHKVTEMGQEVTMRCQPILGHNTVFWYRQTMMQGLELLAYFRNRAPLDDSGMPKDRFSAEMPDATLATLKIQPSEPRDSAVYFCASGLRTGFTYEQYFGPGTRLTVT.

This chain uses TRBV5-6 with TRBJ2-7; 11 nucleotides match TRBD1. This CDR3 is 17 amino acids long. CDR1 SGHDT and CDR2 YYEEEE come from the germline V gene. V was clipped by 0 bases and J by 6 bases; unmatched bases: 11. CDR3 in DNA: TGTGCCAGCAGCTTGGCGGGACAGGGGGTTCTCGTGGGCGAGCAGTACTTC. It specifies CASSLAGQGVLVGEQYF.

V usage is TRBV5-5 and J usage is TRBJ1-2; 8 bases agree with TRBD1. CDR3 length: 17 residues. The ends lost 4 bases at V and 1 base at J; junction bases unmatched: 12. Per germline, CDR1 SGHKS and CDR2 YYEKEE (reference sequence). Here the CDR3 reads CASSLEDRVHFNYGYTF. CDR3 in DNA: TGTGCCAGCAGCCTGGAGGACAGGGTCCACTTTAACTATGGCTACACCTTC.

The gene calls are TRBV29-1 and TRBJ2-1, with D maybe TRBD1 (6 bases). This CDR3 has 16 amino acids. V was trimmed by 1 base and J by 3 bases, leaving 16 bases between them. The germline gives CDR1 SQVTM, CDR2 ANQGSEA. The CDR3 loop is CSVEGWTESLYNEQFF. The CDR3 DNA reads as TGCAGCGTTGAAGGATGGACAGAGAGCCTCTACAATGAGCAGTTCTTC.